This T cell receptor (beta chain) came from a study of control samples from healthy donors and cancer patients. The repertoire was sequenced with immunoSEQ multiplex PCR; TCRdb's copy has only in-frame clones and lacks some. The data show about 130,000 clones, roughly 90% seen once. Germline V gene sequence: CDR1 SGDLS, CDR2 YYNGEE. V gave up 6 bases and J gave up 2 bases; unmatched junction bases: 8. This CDR3 has 15 residues. The chain is built from TRBV9 and TRBJ2-3, with 8 bases that match TRBD2. This TCR came from a man between 18 and 29 years old in good health. What was sequenced was blood. The CDR3 DNA follows: TGTGCCAGCACCTTATTAGCGGGATCCACAGATACGCAGTATTTT. Amino acids: CASTLLAGSTDTQYF. The complete variable domain, with remaining parts taken from reference TRBV9 and TRBJ2-3, reads DSGVTQTPKHLITATGQRVTLRCSPRSGDLSVYWYQQSLDQGLQFLIQYYNGEERAKGNILERFSAQQFPDLHSELNLSSLELGDSALYFCASTLLAGSTDTQYFGPGTRLTVL.